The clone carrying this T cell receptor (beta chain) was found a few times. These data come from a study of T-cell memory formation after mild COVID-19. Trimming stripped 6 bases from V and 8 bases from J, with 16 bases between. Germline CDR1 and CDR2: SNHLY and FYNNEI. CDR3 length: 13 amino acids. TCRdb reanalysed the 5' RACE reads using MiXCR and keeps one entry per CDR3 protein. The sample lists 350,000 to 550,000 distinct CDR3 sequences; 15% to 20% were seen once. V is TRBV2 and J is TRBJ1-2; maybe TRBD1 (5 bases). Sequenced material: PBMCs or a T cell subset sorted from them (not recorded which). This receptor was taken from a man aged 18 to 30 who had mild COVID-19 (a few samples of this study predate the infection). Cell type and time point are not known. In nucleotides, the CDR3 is TGTGCCAGCAGCGTCCGGGGGGGGGACGGCTACACCTTC. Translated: CASSVRGGDGYTF.